The rows below give T cell receptor beta chains drawn from one sample of a study of a mutant IDH1 vaccine in newly diagnosed glioma. Which antigens these TCRs recognize remains unknown. Generated by immunoSEQ multiplex PCR, the TCRdb table keeps only in-frame clones and is missing some. The profile shows over 50,000 clones, around 82% of them singletons. Sequences were derived from PBMCs, sampled from a glioma patient whose treatment included an IDH1 peptide vaccine. The receptor source for this set is a man aged 18 to 30 with glioma. The CDR3 runs from the conserved cysteine through the conserved F or W. The order of the fields is clone size, J gene, D gene, V gene, CDR3 protein, CDR3 DNA. D genes are given only for firm matches. Size tells how often a clone was seen (once, few, many) or the class of an expanded clone, and some rows leave it out.

>.|TRBJ1-6|.|TRBV18
CASSPRRGSPLHF
TGTGCCAGCTCACCCCGGAGGGGTTCACCCCTCCACTTT
>.|TRBJ2-3|TRBD2|TRBV28
CASSLSASGNTDTQYF
TGTGCCAGCAGTTTATCGGCTAGCGGTAACACAGATACGCAGTATTTT
>.|TRBJ2-7|.|TRBV18
CASSRQNYEQYF
TGTGCCAGCTCACGACAGAACTACGAGCAGTACTTC
>few|TRBJ1-4|.|TRBV4-1
CASSHPKGGGNEKLFF
TGCGCCAGCAGCCATCCTAAGGGGGGAGGGAATGAAAAACTGTTTTTT
>.|TRBJ1-5|.|TRBV27
CASSLSGRGSLSNQPQHF
TGTGCCAGCAGTTTATCCGGACGGGGGAGCCTGAGCAATCAGCCCCAGCATTTT
>few|TRBJ1-1|.|TRBV7-9
CASSLVWGDHTEAFF
TGTGCCAGCAGCTTAGTCTGGGGGGATCACACTGAAGCTTTCTTT
>.|TRBJ1-4|.|TRBV5-4
CASSLGQANEKLFF
TGTGCCAGCAGCTTGGGACAGGCTAATGAAAAACTGTTTTTT
>.|TRBJ1-4|.|TRBV6-5
CASRNAGRANEKLFF
TGTGCCAGCAGGAATGCAGGACGGGCTAATGAAAAACTGTTTTTT
>few|TRBJ1-1|.|TRBV2
CASSVQQANTEAFF
TGTGCCAGCAGTGTTCAACAAGCGAACACTGAAGCTTTCTTT
>.|TRBJ2-2|TRBD1|TRBV5-1
CASSPWTGNTGELFF
TGCGCCAGCAGCCCCTGGACAGGGAACACCGGGGAGCTGTTTTTT
>.|TRBJ2-2|.|TRBV19
CASRGGRRGTGELFF
TGTGCCAGTCGTGGGGGACGGAGGGGGACCGGGGAGCTGTTTTTT
>once|TRBJ2-7|TRBD1|TRBV30
CAWSVSGGSYEQYF
TGTGCCTGGAGTGTGTCAGGGGGCTCCTACGAGCAGTACTTC
>few|TRBJ1-1|.|TRBV6-1
CASSEGTVNTEAFF
TGTGCCAGCAGTGAAGGGACAGTGAACACTGAAGCTTTCTTT
>.|TRBJ2-1|.|TRBV10-3
CAISFGSYNEQFF
TGTGCCATCAGCTTTGGGTCCTACAATGAGCAGTTCTTC
>few|TRBJ1-5|.|TRBV6-5
CASTGRFDQPQHF
TGTGCCAGCACAGGGAGGTTTGATCAGCCCCAGCATTTT
>.|TRBJ1-1|TRBD1|TRBV2
CASRMDRTNTEAFF
TGTGCCAGCAGGATGGACAGGACGAACACTGAAGCTTTCTTT
>once|TRBJ2-2|TRBD1|TRBV6-4
CASTRGRNTGELFF
TGTGCCAGCACTAGGGGGCGAAATACCGGGGAGCTGTTTTTT